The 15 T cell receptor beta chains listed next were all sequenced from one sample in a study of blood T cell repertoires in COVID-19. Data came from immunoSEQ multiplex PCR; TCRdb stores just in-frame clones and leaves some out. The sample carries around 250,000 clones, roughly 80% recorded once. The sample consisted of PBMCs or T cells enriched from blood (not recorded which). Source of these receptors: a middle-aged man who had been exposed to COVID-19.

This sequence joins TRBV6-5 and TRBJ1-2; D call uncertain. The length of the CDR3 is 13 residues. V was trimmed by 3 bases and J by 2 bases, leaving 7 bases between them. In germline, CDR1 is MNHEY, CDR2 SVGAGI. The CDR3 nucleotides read TGTGCCAGCAGTTATACAACAAACTATGGCTACACCTTC. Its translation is CASSYTTNYGYTF.

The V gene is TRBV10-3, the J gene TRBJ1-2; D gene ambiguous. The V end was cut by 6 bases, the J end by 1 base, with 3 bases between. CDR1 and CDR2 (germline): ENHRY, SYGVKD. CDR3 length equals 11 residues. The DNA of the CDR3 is TGTGCCATCAGCGGTAACTATGGCTACACCTTC. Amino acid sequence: CAISGNYGYTF.

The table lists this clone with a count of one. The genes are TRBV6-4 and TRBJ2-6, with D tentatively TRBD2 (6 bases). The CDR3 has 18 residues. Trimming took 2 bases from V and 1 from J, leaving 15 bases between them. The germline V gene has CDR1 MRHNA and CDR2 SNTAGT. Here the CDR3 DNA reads TGTGCCAGCAGTGACCGGGGAGGTCTAGGATCTGGGGCCAACGTCCTGACTTTC. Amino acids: CASSDRGGLGSGANVLTF.

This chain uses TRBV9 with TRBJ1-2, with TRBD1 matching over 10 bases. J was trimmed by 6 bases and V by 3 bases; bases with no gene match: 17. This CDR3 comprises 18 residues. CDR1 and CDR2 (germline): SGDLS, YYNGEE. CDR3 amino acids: CASSADWRDRGAFDGYTF. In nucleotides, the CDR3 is TGTGCCAGCAGCGCCGATTGGCGGGACAGGGGAGCTTTCGATGGCTACACCTTC.

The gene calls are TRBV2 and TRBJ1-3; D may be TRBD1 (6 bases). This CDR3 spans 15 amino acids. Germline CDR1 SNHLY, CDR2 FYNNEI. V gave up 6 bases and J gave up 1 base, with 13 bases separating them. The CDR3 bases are TGTGCCAGCAGCAGACCTACAGGGTCTGGAAACACCATATATTTT. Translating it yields CASSRPTGSGNTIYF.

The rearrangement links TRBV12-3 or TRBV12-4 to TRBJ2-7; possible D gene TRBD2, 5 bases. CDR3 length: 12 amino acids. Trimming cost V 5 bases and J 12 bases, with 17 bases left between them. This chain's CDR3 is CASSLGSLGLYF. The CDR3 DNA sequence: TGTGCCAGCAGTCTGGGGAGCCTCGGTCTGTACTTC.

In DNA, the CDR3 is TGTGCCAGCAGCTCCGGAGCCCGCACAGATACGCAGTATTTT. Amino acid sequence: CASSSGARTDTQYF. V usage is TRBV11-3 and J usage is TRBJ2-3, with D unclear. The CDR3 sequence is 14 residues long. Germline CDR1 SGHNT, CDR2 YENEEA. V shed 4 bases and J shed 1 base, with 9 bases lying between them.

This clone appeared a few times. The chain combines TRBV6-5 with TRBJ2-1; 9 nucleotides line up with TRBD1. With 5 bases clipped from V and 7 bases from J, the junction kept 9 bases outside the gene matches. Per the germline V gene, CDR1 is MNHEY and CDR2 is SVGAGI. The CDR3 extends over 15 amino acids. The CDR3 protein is CASSKPGQGRNEQFF. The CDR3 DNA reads TGTGCCAGCAGTAAACCGGGACAGGGACGGAATGAGCAGTTCTTC.

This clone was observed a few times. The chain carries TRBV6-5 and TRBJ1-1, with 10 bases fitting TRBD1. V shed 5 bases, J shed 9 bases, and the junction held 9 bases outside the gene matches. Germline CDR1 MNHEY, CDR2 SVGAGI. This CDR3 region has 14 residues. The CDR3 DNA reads TGTGCCAGCAGTAGGACAGGGGGAGTAGATCAAGCTTTCTTT. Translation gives CASSRTGGVDQAFF.

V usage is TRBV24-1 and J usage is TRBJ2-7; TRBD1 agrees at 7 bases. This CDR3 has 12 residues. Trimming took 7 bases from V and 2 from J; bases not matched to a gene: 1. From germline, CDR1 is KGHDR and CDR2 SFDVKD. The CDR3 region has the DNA TGTGCCACCAGCCAGGGGGCCTACGAGCAGTACTTC. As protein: CATSQGAYEQYF.

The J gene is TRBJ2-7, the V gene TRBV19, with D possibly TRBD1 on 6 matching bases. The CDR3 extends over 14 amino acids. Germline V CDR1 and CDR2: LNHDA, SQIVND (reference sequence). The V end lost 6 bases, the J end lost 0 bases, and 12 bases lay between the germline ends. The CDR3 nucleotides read TGTGCCAGTAGCCCGACAGGCACCTCCTACGAGCAGTACTTC. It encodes CASSPTGTSYEQYF.

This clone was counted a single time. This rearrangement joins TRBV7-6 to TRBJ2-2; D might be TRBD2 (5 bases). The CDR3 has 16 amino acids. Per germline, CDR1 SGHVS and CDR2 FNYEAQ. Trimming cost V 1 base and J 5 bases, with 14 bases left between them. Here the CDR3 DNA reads TGTGCCAGCAGCTTAGACACGGCCCCGGGGACCGGGGAGCTGTTTTTT. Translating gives CASSLDTAPGTGELFF.

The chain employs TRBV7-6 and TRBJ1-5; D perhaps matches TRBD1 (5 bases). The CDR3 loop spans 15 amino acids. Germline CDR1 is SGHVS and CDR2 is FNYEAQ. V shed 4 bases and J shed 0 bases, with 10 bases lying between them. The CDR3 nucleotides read TGTGCCAGCAGCTCCCAGGGATATAGCAATCAGCCCCAGCATTTT. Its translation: CASSSQGYSNQPQHF.

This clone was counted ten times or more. The CDR3 sequence is CASSIRGFNTEAFF. In DNA form, the CDR3 reads TGTGCCAGTAGTATTAGGGGATTTAACACTGAAGCTTTCTTT. The chain uses TRBV19 and TRBJ1-1, with D tentatively TRBD1 (5 bases). The CDR3 spans 14 residues. Trimming took off 3 bases at V and 2 bases at J, with 10 bases between the two ends. Germline CDR1 is LNHDA and CDR2 is SQIVND (reference sequence). The variable domain in full, with the rest retrieved from reference TRBV19 and TRBJ1-1, is DGGITQSPKYLFRKEGQNVTLSCEQNLNHDAMYWYRQDPGQGLRLIYYSQIVNDFQKGDIAEGYSVSREKKESFPLTVTSAQKNPTAFYLCASSIRGFNTEAFFGQGTRLTVV.

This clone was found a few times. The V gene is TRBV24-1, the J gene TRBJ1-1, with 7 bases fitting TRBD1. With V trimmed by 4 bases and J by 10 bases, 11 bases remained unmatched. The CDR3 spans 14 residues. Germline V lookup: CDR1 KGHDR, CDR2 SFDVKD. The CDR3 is CATSDMDRRSGAFF. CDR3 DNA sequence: TGTGCCACCAGTGACATGGACAGGAGAAGTGGAGCTTTCTTT.